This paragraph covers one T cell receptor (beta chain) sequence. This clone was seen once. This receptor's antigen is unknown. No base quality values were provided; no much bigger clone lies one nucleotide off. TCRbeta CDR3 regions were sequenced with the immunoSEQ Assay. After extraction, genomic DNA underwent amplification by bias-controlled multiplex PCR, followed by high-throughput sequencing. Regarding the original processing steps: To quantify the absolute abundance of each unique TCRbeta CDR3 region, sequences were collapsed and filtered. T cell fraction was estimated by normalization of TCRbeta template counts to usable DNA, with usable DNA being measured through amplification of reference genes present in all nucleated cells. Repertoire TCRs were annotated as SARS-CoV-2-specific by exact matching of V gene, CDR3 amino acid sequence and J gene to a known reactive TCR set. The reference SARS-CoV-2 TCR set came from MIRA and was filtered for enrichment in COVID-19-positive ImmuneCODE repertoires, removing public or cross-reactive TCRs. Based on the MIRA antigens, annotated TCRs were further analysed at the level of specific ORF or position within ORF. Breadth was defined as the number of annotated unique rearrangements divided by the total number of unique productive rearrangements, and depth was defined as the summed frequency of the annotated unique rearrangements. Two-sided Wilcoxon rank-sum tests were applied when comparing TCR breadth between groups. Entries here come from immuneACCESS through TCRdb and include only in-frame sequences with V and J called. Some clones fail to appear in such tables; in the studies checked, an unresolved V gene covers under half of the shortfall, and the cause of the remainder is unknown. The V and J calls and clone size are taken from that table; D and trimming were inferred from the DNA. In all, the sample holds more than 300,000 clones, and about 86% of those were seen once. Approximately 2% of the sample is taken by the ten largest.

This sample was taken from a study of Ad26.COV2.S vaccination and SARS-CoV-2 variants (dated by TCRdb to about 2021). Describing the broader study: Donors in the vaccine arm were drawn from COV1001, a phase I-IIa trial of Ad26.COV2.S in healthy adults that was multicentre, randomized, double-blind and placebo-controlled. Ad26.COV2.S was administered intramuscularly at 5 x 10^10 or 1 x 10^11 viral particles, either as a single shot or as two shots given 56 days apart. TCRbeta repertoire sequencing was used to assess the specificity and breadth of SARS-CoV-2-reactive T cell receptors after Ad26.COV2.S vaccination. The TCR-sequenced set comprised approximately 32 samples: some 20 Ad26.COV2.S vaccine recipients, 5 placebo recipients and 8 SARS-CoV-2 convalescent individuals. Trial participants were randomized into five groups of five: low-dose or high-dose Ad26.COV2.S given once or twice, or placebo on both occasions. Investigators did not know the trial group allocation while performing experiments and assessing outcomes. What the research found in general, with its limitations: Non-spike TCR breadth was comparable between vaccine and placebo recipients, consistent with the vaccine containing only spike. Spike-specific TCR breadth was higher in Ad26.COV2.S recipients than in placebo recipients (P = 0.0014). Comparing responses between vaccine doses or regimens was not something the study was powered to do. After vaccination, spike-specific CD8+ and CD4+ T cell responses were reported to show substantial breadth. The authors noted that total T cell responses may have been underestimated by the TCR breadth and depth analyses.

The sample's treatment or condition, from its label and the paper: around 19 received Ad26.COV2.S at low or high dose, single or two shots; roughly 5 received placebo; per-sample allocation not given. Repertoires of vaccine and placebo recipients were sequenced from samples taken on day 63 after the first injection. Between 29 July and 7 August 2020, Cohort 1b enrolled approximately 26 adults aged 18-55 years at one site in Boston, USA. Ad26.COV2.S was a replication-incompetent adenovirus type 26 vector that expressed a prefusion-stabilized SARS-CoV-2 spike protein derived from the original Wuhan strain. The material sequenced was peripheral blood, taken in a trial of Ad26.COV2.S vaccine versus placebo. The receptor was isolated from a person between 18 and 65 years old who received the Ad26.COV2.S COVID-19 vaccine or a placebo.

The DNA sequence follows: TGCGCCAGCAGCTTGGTGGCGGGGCTGGGGTACAATGAGCAGTTCTTC. This encodes CASSLVAGLGYNEQFF. In this chain, TRBV5-1 is recombined with TRBJ2-1; TRBD2 is a weak D gene call, 6 bases matching. The CDR3 measures 16 amino acids from cysteine to phenylalanine. The read is trimmed to its CDR3 DNA, 48 bases read in frame from base 1. V is pared back by 0 bases and J by 4 bases, with 14 bases lying between the germline termini. CDR1 is given as SGHRS and CDR2 as YFSETQ, both from the germline V gene.